These T cell receptor beta chains were read from a single sample in a study of regulatory T cells in long-lasting Graves disease. Each CDR3 protein is one row after TCRdb ran MiXCR on the multiplex PCR reads. Of approximately 230,000 distinct CDR3 sequences listed, 15% to 20% were seen once; the top ten hold approximately 20%. The sequences come from peripheral blood mononuclear cells (PBMCs), collected at new diagnosis, from a patient treated with antithyroid drugs. Receptor source: a female donor with Graves disease. Both conserved end residues are part of each CDR3. The D gene is left open where the match is weak. Some rows have no size entry. The others give once, few or many, or a class for an expanded clone.

J: TRBJ1-2; V: TRBV7-9; size: few; D: NA; CDR3: CASSSNHPGTGGSQEF; DNA: TGTGCCAGCAGCTCTAACCACCCCGGGACTGGGGGTTCGCAGGAGTTC
J: TRBJ2-1; V: TRBV20-1; size: many; D: NA; CDR3: CSARVVQRVNNEQFF; DNA: TGCAGTGCTAGAGTGGTACAGCGGGTGAACAATGAGCAGTTCTTC
J: TRBJ2-2; V: TRBV20-1; size: many; D: TRBD2; CDR3: CSASTSGSTGELFF; DNA: TGCAGTGCCTCGACAAGCGGGAGTACCGGGGAGCTGTTTTTT
J: TRBJ2-4; V: TRBV6-2/TRBV6-3; size: few; D: NA; CDR3: CASSDLGGILAIAKNIQYF; DNA: TGTGCCAGCAGTGACCTGGGGGGAATCCTAGCCATAGCCAAAAACATTCAGTACTTC
J: TRBJ2-2; V: TRBV12-5; size: many; D: NA; CDR3: CASGLPGATGELFF; DNA: TGTGCTAGTGGTTTGCCCGGGGCCACCGGGGAGCTGTTTTTT
J: TRBJ1-1; V: TRBV28; size: many; D: TRBD1; CDR3: CASRQGAWANTEAFF; DNA: TGTGCCAGCAGACAGGGGGCTTGGGCGAACACTGAAGCTTTCTTT
J: TRBJ1-1; V: TRBV20-1; size: many; D: NA; CDR3: CSATDGGGGTEAFF; DNA: TGCAGTGCTACCGATGGAGGCGGAGGCACTGAAGCTTTCTTT
J: TRBJ2-3; V: TRBV3-1; size: many; D: TRBD2; CDR3: CASSQDLSAGARTDTQYF; DNA: TGTGCCAGCAGCCAAGATCTTTCAGCGGGAGCCCGCACAGATACGCAGTATTTT
J: TRBJ2-5; V: TRBV6-5; size: many; D: NA; CDR3: CASSYSKGSWETQYF; DNA: TGTGCCAGCAGTTACTCGAAAGGGAGTTGGGAGACCCAGTACTTC
J: TRBJ1-1; V: TRBV7-9; size: few; D: NA; CDR3: CASSSASGRLNTEAFF; DNA: TGTGCCAGCAGTTCTGCATCGGGACGTCTGAACACTGAAGCTTTCTTT
J: TRBJ2-7; V: TRBV2; size: many; D: TRBD2; CDR3: CASMGGQEGEQYF; DNA: TGTGCCAGCATGGGAGGGCAGGAAGGCGAGCAGTACTTC
J: TRBJ2-3; V: TRBV20-1; size: many; D: NA; CDR3: CSALGEGSQYF; DNA: TGCAGTGCTCTTGGGGAAGGATCGCAGTATTTT
J: TRBJ2-3; V: TRBV15; size: many; D: NA; CDR3: CATSRGGSTSTDTQYF; DNA: TGTGCCACCAGCAGAGGAGGCAGTACTAGCACAGATACGCAGTATTTT
J: TRBJ1-4; V: TRBV7-2; size: few; D: NA; CDR3: CASSLALPGAGEEKLFF; DNA: TGTGCCAGCAGCTTAGCCCTCCCCGGGGCGGGGGAAGAAAAACTGTTTTTT
J: TRBJ1-1; V: TRBV20-1; size: many; D: NA; CDR3: CSAPRQLMNTEAFF; DNA: TGCAGTGCCCCGAGACAGCTCATGAACACTGAAGCTTTCTTT
J: TRBJ2-2; V: TRBV27; size: many; D: NA; CDR3: CASSPSKGVTGELFF; DNA: TGTGCCAGCAGTCCTTCGAAGGGGGTCACCGGGGAGCTGTTTTTT
J: TRBJ2-2; V: TRBV7-2; size: few; D: TRBD2; CDR3: CASSQSGGAHTGELFF; DNA: TGTGCCAGCAGTCAATCCGGGGGGGCCCATACCGGGGAGCTGTTTTTT
J: TRBJ2-2; V: TRBV7-7; size: NA; D: TRBD1; CDR3: CASSLFERGRLFF; DNA: TGTGCTAGCAGCTTATTTGAAAGGGGGCGTCTGTTTTTT
J: TRBJ2-3; V: TRBV7-8; size: many; D: TRBD2; CDR3: CASSSLAGVRDTQYF; DNA: TGTGCCAGCAGCTCACTAGCGGGGGTTCGAGATACGCAGTATTTT
J: TRBJ2-1; V: TRBV27; size: NA; D: NA; CDR3: CASSTPQVPLNEQFF; DNA: TGTGCCAGCAGTACCCCCCAGGTCCCCCTCAATGAGCAGTTCTTC
J: TRBJ1-6; V: TRBV7-9; size: many; D: NA; CDR3: CASSLGPSNSPLHF; DNA: TGTGCCAGCAGCTTAGGCCCGTCCAATTCACCCCTCCACTTT
J: TRBJ1-2; V: TRBV28; size: many; D: TRBD1; CDR3: CASRTPSDRGYLGYGYTF; DNA: TGTGCCAGCAGGACACCCTCTGACAGGGGATATTTGGGCTATGGCTACACCTTC
J: TRBJ2-1; V: TRBV5-6; size: NA; D: TRBD2; CDR3: CASSRSGSGYNEQFF; DNA: TGTGCCAGCAGCCGTAGCGGGAGTGGGTACAATGAGCAGTTCTTC
J: TRBJ2-1; V: TRBV12-3/TRBV12-4; size: many; D: TRBD2; CDR3: CASSNILAGGSNEQFF; DNA: TGTGCCAGCAGCAATATTCTAGCGGGAGGGTCAAATGAGCAGTTCTTC
J: TRBJ2-2; V: TRBV10-3; size: many; D: NA; CDR3: CAISESKWGESNTGELFF; DNA: TGTGCCATCAGTGAGTCTAAGTGGGGGGAGTCGAACACCGGGGAGCTGTTTTTT
J: TRBJ1-4; V: TRBV10-3; size: many; D: NA; CDR3: CAISAGVQGEKLFF; DNA: TGTGCCATCAGTGCAGGGGTGCAGGGTGAAAAACTGTTTTTT
J: TRBJ2-7; V: TRBV19; size: many; D: NA; CDR3: CASSISQGNTYEQYF; DNA: TGTGCCAGTAGTATTTCCCAGGGGAATACCTACGAGCAGTACTTC
J: TRBJ2-7; V: TRBV5-5; size: many; D: NA; CDR3: CASSLVYNAAPEQYF; DNA: TGTGCCAGCAGCTTGGTTTACAACGCGGCACCCGAGCAGTACTTC
J: TRBJ2-1; V: TRBV20-1; size: NA; D: NA; CDR3: CSARAGNNEQFF; DNA: TGCAGTGCTAGAGCGGGCAACAATGAGCAGTTCTTC
J: TRBJ1-1; V: TRBV30; size: many; D: TRBD1; CDR3: CAWSETGFTEAFF; DNA: TGTGCCTGGAGCGAGACAGGGTTCACTGAAGCTTTCTTT
J: TRBJ1-2; V: TRBV6-2/TRBV6-3; size: many; D: NA; CDR3: CASNEGNYGYTF; DNA: TGTGCCAGCAATGAAGGAAACTATGGCTACACCTTC
J: TRBJ2-3; V: TRBV10-3; size: many; D: NA; CDR3: CAISERAGRATDTQYF; DNA: TGTGCCATCAGTGAGAGGGCGGGACGCGCCACAGATACGCAGTATTTT
J: TRBJ1-1; V: TRBV6-1; size: few; D: NA; CDR3: CASRGTDEAFF; DNA: TGTGCCAGCAGGGGGACGGATGAAGCTTTCTTT
J: TRBJ2-3; V: TRBV12-5; size: many; D: NA; CDR3: CASGLSRTDTQYF; DNA: TGTGCTAGTGGCTTGTCCCGAACAGATACGCAGTATTTT
J: TRBJ2-3; V: TRBV5-4; size: few; D: TRBD2; CDR3: CASSLTSGRAADTQYF; DNA: TGTGCCAGCAGCTTGACTAGCGGGAGGGCCGCAGATACGCAGTATTTT
J: TRBJ2-1; V: TRBV5-6; size: many; D: TRBD1; CDR3: CASSFGTDYNEQFF; DNA: TGTGCCAGCAGCTTCGGGACAGATTACAATGAGCAGTTCTTC
J: TRBJ1-1; V: TRBV10-3; size: many; D: NA; CDR3: CAISESGGMNTEAFF; DNA: TGTGCCATCAGTGAGTCGGGGGGCATGAACACTGAAGCTTTCTTT
J: TRBJ2-3; V: TRBV9; size: many; D: NA; CDR3: CASNIGQLRDTQYF; DNA: TGTGCCAGCAACATCGGACAGTTAAGAGATACGCAGTATTTT
J: TRBJ2-1; V: TRBV7-3; size: NA; D: TRBD1; CDR3: CASSLNGQGVNNEQFF; DNA: TGTGCCAGCAGCTTAAATGGGCAGGGGGTAAACAATGAGCAGTTCTTC
J: TRBJ2-3; V: TRBV5-6; size: many; D: TRBD2; CDR3: CASSLFSGRARGTDTQYF; DNA: TGTGCCAGCAGCTTGTTTAGCGGGAGGGCCCGTGGCACAGATACGCAGTATTTT
J: TRBJ2-7; V: TRBV6-1; size: many; D: NA; CDR3: CASSETETREQYF; DNA: TGTGCCAGCAGTGAAACAGAGACAAGGGAGCAGTACTTC
J: TRBJ2-5; V: TRBV10-3; size: many; D: TRBD2; CDR3: CAISLAGGQETQYF; DNA: TGTGCCATCAGTTTAGCGGGAGGTCAGGAGACCCAGTACTTC
J: TRBJ2-2; V: TRBV6-2/TRBV6-3; size: many; D: TRBD2; CDR3: CASRTLRGTSGPTGELFF; DNA: TGTGCCAGCAGAACCCTCCGGGGGACTAGCGGACCTACCGGGGAGCTGTTTTTT
J: TRBJ2-3; V: TRBV19; size: many; D: NA; CDR3: CAVAGSGRDTQYF; DNA: TGTGCCGTTGCAGGCTCAGGGAGAGATACGCAGTATTTT
J: TRBJ2-1; V: TRBV7-2; size: many; D: TRBD2; CDR3: CASRTSGPYNEQFF; DNA: TGTGCCAGCAGGACTAGCGGGCCCTACAATGAGCAGTTCTTC
J: TRBJ1-2; V: TRBV10-3; size: NA; D: NA; CDR3: CAISDQQGGGGYTF; DNA: TGTGCCATCAGTGATCAGCAGGGAGGAGGTGGCTACACCTTC
J: TRBJ2-7; V: TRBV3-1; size: many; D: TRBD2; CDR3: CASTKGASGSYEQYF; DNA: TGTGCCAGCACTAAAGGCGCTAGCGGGAGTTACGAGCAGTACTTC
J: TRBJ2-7; V: TRBV20-1; size: many; D: NA; CDR3: CSARSRTDYEQYF; DNA: TGCAGTGCGAGAAGCCGGACAGACTACGAGCAGTACTTC
J: TRBJ1-1; V: TRBV20-1; size: many; D: NA; CDR3: CSARGTLQGFNTEAFF; DNA: TGCAGTGCTAGGGGGACCCTACAAGGGTTTAACACTGAAGCTTTCTTT
J: TRBJ2-5; V: TRBV7-8; size: NA; D: TRBD1; CDR3: CASRPKRQGVETQYF; DNA: TGTGCCAGCAGACCGAAACGACAGGGGGTAGAGACCCAGTACTTC
J: TRBJ2-1; V: TRBV29-1; size: many; D: NA; CDR3: CSVQGSPQRNEQFF; DNA: TGCAGCGTTCAGGGGTCCCCTCAACGGAATGAGCAGTTCTTC
J: TRBJ1-6; V: TRBV12-5; size: many; D: TRBD1; CDR3: CASGLDRAYSPLHF; DNA: TGTGCTAGTGGTCTAGACAGGGCTTACTCACCCCTCCACTTT